This T cell receptor (beta chain) was sequenced for a study of T-cell reconstitution after alpha-beta-depleted transplantation in children. It was with unique molecular identifiers that the TCRbeta library was prepared. TCRdb reprocessed the PCR reads via MiXCR and lists one record per CDR3 protein. This sample has some 490,000 distinct CDR3 sequences, with 12% found just once. Germline CDR1 is SQVTM and CDR2 is ANQGSEA. CDR3 length equals 15 residues. This clonotype was detected a few times. The junction differs from germline at one of its ends, possibly a read error. The rearrangement uses TRBV29-1 and TRBJ2-1; 8 bases are a match to TRBD2. This TCR came from a human donor who donated a stem cell graft to a child with combined immunodeficiency. The specimen comprised PBMCs from the stem cell graft donor, sampled from the stem cell graft. CDR3 amino acids: CSVELAGSSDNEQFF. The CDR3, as DNA: TGCAGCGTTGAGCTAGCGGGTAGCTCCGACAATGAGCAGTTCTTC.